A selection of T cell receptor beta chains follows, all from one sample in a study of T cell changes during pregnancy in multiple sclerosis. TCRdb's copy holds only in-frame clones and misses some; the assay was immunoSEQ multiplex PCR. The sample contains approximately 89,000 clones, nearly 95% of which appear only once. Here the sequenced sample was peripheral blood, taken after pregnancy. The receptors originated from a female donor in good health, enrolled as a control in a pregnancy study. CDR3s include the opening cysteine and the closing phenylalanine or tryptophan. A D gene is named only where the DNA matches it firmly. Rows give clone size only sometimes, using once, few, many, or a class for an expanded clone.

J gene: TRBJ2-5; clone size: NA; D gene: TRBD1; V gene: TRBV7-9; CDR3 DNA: TGTGCCAGCAGCTCCATACCGGGACAGGGGGCGGAGACCCAGTACTTC; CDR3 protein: CASSSIPGQGAETQYF
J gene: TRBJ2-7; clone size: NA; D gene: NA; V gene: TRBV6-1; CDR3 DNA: TGTGCCAGCACCGAAACATATTCCGACGAGCAGTACTTC; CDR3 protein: CASTETYSDEQYF
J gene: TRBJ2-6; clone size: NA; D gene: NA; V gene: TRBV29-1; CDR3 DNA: TGCAGCGTCCCTCGGTGGGGGGCAGGGGGGAAGGGTGGGGCCAACGTCCTGACTTTC; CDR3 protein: CSVPRWGAGGKGGANVLTF
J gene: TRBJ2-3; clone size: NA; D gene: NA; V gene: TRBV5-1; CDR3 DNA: TGCGCCAGCAGCTTGCCCGGGGGGCGCACAGATACGCAGTATTTT; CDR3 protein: CASSLPGGRTDTQYF
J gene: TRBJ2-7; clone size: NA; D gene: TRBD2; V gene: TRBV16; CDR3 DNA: TGTGCCAGCAGCGATACCGGGACTAGTCACGAGCAGTACTTC; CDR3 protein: CASSDTGTSHEQYF
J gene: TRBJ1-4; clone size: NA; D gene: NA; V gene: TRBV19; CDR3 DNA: TGTGCCAGTAGTATTATGGGAAAGGGGGAGAATGAAAAACTGTTTTTT; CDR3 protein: CASSIMGKGENEKLFF
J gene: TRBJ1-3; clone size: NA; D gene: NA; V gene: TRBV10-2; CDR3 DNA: TGCGCCAGCACAGGCTATGGAAACACCATATATTTT; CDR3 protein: CASTGYGNTIYF
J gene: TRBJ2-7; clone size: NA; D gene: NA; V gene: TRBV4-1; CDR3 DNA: TGCGCCAGCAGCCAAGATTGGGACTCGTCCTACGAGCAGTACTTC; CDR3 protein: CASSQDWDSSYEQYF
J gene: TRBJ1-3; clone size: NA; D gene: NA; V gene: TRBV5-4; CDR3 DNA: TGTGCCAGCAGCTTGCGAGGGTCCGGAAACACCATATATTTT; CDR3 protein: CASSLRGSGNTIYF
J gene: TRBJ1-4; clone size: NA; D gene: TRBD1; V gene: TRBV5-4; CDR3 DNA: TGTGCCAGCAGCTTGACGACAGGGAATAATGAAAAACTGTTTTTT; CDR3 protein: CASSLTTGNNEKLFF
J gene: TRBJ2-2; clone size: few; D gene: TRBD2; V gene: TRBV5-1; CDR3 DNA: TGCGCCAGCAGCACCCCAGGGACTAGCGGGAGAACGATCGGGGAGCTGTTTTTT; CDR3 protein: CASSTPGTSGRTIGELFF
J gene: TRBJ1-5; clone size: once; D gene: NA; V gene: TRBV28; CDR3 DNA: TGTGCCGGGGGGGATAGCAATCAGCCCCAGCATTTT; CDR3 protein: CAGGDSNQPQHF
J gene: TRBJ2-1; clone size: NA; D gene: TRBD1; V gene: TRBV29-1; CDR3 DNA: TGCAGCGCTTCCGGGACAGGGGCATTGGGGCAGTTCTTC; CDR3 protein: CSASGTGALGQFF
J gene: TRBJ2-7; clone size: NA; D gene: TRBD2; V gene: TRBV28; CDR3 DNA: TGTGCCAGCAGTTTAATGCCTAGCGGGACACGCTCCTACGAGCAGTACTTC; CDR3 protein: CASSLMPSGTRSYEQYF
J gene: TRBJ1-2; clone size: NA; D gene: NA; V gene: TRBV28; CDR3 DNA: TGTGCCAGCAGTTTCGTTGCCGGGAGGTCGAACTATGGCTACACCTTC; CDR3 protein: CASSFVAGRSNYGYTF
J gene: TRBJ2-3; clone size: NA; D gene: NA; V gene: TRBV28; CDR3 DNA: TGTGCCAGCAGCCCTGGGCAGCGGACCACAGATACGCAGTATTTT; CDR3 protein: CASSPGQRTTDTQYF
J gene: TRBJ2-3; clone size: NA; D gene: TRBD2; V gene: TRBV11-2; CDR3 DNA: TGTGCCAGCAGCTTAGATAGCGGGTACACAGATACGCAGTATTTT; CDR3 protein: CASSLDSGYTDTQYF
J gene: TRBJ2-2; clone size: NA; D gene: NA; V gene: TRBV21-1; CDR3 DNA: TGTGCCAGCGGTCTAGCGGGAGGGACCGGGGAGCTGTTTTTT; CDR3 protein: CASGLAGGTGELFF
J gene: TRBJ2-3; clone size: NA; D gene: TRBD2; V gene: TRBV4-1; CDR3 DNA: TGCGCCAGCAGCCCTCATAAGACTAGCGGGAGGGCCGGAGATACGCAGTATTTT; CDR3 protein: CASSPHKTSGRAGDTQYF
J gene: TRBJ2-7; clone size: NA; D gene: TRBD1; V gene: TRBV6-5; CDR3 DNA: TGTGCCAGCAGATCTCCGGGACAGGGTCGTAACGAGCAGTACTTC; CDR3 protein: CASRSPGQGRNEQYF
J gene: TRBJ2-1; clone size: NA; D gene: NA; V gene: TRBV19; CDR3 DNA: TGTGCCAGTAGTCCACTAGGAGCCTACAATGAGCAGTTCTTC; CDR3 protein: CASSPLGAYNEQFF
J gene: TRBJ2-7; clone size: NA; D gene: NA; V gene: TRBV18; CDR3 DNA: TGTGCCAGCTCACCACCCAGTGGACAGAAAGGCCACGAGCAGTACTTC; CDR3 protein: CASSPPSGQKGHEQYF
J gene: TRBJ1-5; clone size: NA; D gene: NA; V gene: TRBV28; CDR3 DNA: TGTGCCAGCAGTTTCCCAGAGGCAAGAGTCAATCAGCCCCAGCATTTT; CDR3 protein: CASSFPEARVNQPQHF
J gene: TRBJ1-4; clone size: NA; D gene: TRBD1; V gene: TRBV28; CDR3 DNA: TGTGCCAGCAGTTTCTCCGGCGGGACAGGGATCGCAAAACTGTTTTTT; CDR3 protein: CASSFSGGTGIAKLFF
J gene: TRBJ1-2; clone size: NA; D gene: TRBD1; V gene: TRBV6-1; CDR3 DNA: TGTGCCAGCAGTCTCGGACAGGGTGCCCATGGCTACACCTTC; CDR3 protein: CASSLGQGAHGYTF
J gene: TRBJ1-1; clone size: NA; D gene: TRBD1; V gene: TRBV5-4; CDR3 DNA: TGTGCCAGCAGCTTGACCTTACAGGGGAGGAACACTGAAGCTTTCTTT; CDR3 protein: CASSLTLQGRNTEAFF
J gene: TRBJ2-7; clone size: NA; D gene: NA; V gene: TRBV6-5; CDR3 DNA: TGTGCCAGCAGTTCTGGGTCGGCAGGGGAAAACGAGCAGTACTTC; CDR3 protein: CASSSGSAGENEQYF
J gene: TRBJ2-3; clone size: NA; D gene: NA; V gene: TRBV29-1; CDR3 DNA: TGCAGCGTTGCTCTTCGACTAGTGCAAGATACGCAGTATTTT; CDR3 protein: CSVALRLVQDTQYF
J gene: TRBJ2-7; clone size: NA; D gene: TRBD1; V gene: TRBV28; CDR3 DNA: TGTGCCAGCAGTTTTAGACCTACCAGGGGACAGGGCTACGAGCAGTACTTC; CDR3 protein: CASSFRPTRGQGYEQYF
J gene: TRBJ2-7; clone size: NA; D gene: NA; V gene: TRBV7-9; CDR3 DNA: TGTGCCAGCAGCCCCCCGCGTAGGAGCTCCTACGAGCAGTACTTC; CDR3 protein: CASSPPRRSSYEQYF
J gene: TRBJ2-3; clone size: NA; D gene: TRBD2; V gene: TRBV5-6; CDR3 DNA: TGTGCCAGCAGCCAGAGGACTAGCGGGAGGGCCGGCACAGATACGCAGTATTTT; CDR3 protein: CASSQRTSGRAGTDTQYF
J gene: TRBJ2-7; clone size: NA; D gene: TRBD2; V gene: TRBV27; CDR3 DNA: TGTGCCAGCAGTTTCGGACTAGCGCCCGGAAACGAGCAGTACTTC; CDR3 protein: CASSFGLAPGNEQYF
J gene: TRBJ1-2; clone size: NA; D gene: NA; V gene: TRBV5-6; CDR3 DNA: TGTGCCAGCGGACTCCGGGCGGGGGGAGGAACTGGCTACACCTTC; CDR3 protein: CASGLRAGGGTGYTF
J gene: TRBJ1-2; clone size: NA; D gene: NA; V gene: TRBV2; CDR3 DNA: TGTGCCAGCAGGACTCCGAGCGATGGCTACACCTTC; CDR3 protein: CASRTPSDGYTF
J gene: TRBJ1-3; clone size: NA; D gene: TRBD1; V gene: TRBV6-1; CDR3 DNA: TGTGCCAGCAGTGAAGGACAGGGGACTGGAAACACCATATATTTT; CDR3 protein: CASSEGQGTGNTIYF
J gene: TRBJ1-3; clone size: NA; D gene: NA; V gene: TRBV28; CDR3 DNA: TGTGCCAGCAGTACATTCCAGGGGTCTGGAAACACCATATATTTT; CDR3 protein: CASSTFQGSGNTIYF
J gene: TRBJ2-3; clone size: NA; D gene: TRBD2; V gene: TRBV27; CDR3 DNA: TGTGCCAGCAGTTCCCTAGCGGATAGCACAGATACGCAGTATTTT; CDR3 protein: CASSSLADSTDTQYF